A selection of T cell receptor beta chains follows, all from one sample in a study of metastatic and nonmetastatic thyroid tumors. TCRdb re-clonotyped the PCR reads through MiXCR. This sample has about 92,000 clones; about 15% occur once, and the top ten carry 3.6%. What was sequenced was blood. These TCRs come from a female donor with papillary thyroid cancer or a benign thyroid nodule (not recorded which). Some clones in this sample may be carry-over from other donors' samples. Both conserved end residues are part of each CDR3. The D gene is left open where the match is weak. Only some rows state a clone size, as once, few, many or a class for expanded clones.

D gene	V gene	J gene	CDR3 length	clone size	CDR3 protein
.	TRBV28	TRBJ2-7	13	many	CASSTTPGQTQYF
.	TRBV4-2	TRBJ2-2	15	many	CASSHLHQGPGELFF
.	TRBV9	TRBJ1-1	13	many	CASSVRENTEAFF
.	TRBV11-2	TRBJ1-2	16	many	CASSLEGRGSFYGYTF
.	TRBV7-2	TRBJ2-3	13	many	CASSPSPAETQYF
.	TRBV7-7	TRBJ2-5	14	many	CASSPVSTQETQYF
TRBD1	TRBV18	TRBJ2-7	14	many	CASSRTGTSYEQYF
.	TRBV3-1	TRBJ1-3	15	many	CASSQGSHSGNTIYF
TRBD1	TRBV4-2	TRBJ1-1	16	many	CASSHSGDRGLAEAFF
TRBD2	TRBV5-4	TRBJ2-2	17	many	CASSLLSGLAATGELFF
.	TRBV29-1	TRBJ1-2	14	few	CSVEERTQGYGYTF
TRBD1	TRBV6-1	TRBJ1-4	13	many	CASSIQGGEKLFF
TRBD1	TRBV20-1	TRBJ2-7	16	.	CSARALGGGPRWEQYF
TRBD1	TRBV4-3	TRBJ1-5	20	many	CASSQGWGDQGARGNQPQHF
.	TRBV7-7	TRBJ2-5	13	.	CASSFGPEETQYF
.	TRBV7-2	TRBJ1-5	13	many	CASRKGEYQPQHF
TRBD1	TRBV20-1	TRBJ1-2	10	.	CSASGQGNLF
TRBD2	TRBV4-2	TRBJ2-7	15	many	CASSQEGLANYEQYF
.	TRBV5-8	TRBJ2-1	15	many	CASSLGGHPYNEQFF
.	TRBV28	TRBJ2-3	14	many	CASSPTQVPDTQYF
.	TRBV19	TRBJ1-5	13	many	CASSTQRNQPQHF
.	TRBV10-2	TRBJ2-7	12	many	CASSEPTYEQYF
.	TRBV14	TRBJ2-7	16	many	CASSQEGRGHSYEQYF
.	TRBV4-1	TRBJ2-2	14	.	CASSDRGNTGELFF
.	TRBV5-6	TRBJ2-3	17	.	CASSSGFCTGPTDTQYF
.	TRBV7-2	TRBJ1-5	16	many	CASSLRWAAGNQPQHF
.	TRBV4-1	TRBJ1-1	14	many	CASSQDSGGTEAFF
.	TRBV20-1	TRBJ2-5	18	.	CSAREVGLSTGDLETQYF
.	TRBV29-1	TRBJ1-2	14	many	CSVEGGRGENGYTF
TRBD1	TRBV19	TRBJ2-6	19	.	CASSILGQGLNTAANVPTF
TRBD2	TRBV6-2/TRBV6-3	TRBJ2-1	17	few	CASSYLAGAASYNEQFF
TRBD2	TRBV12-3/TRBV12-4	TRBJ2-1	16	many	CASSETSGATYNEQFF
.	TRBV20-1	TRBJ2-1	14	.	CSARDGAWGQGQFF
.	TRBV27	TRBJ1-5	15	many	CASSLSGRSAQPQHF
TRBD1	TRBV6-1	TRBJ1-1	15	many	CASNSLQGGVGEAFF
.	TRBV10-1	TRBJ1-5	13	many	CASSESTGEPQHF
.	TRBV19	TRBJ1-6	16	many	CASSIGALGYNSPLHF
.	TRBV5-1	TRBJ2-7	14	many	CASSLRGGVWEQYF
.	TRBV28	TRBJ2-7	12	many	CASSWDDYEQYF
.	TRBV9	TRBJ2-1	13	.	CASSVGGGWEQFF
.	TRBV7-8	TRBJ2-7	13	few	CASSLFGQCEQYF
.	TRBV2	TRBJ2-7	12	few	CASIVGRDDQYF
.	TRBV20-1	TRBJ2-1	16	many	CSARDPVSQSYNEQFF
.	TRBV28	TRBJ1-5	11	many	CASSSTLPQHF
.	TRBV12-3/TRBV12-4	TRBJ2-7	12	many	CASSLGPDEQYF
.	TRBV5-8	TRBJ2-7	15	.	CASSDGRRGSYEQYF